The next 17 T cell receptor beta chains were all read from a single sample in a study of blood T cells in healthy people across ages. For the second PCR, which ran for about 6 to 11 cycles, a sample-barcoded 5' primer and a J-beta primer mix were used. TCRdb reprocessed the 5' RACE reads with MiXCR, giving one entry per CDR3 protein. The sample includes 1.5 million to 2 million distinct CDR3 sequences, approximately 28% of them seen just once. Source material: blood. The receptor set was obtained from a woman aged 25 to 45 in good health.

The rearrangement links TRBV23-1 to TRBJ2-4; the D is unclear. TRBV23-1 is an ORF, and what it does is uncertain. This CDR3 comprises 16 residues. Trimming removed 0 bases at V and 0 bases at J, with 9 bases between. The DNA for the CDR3 is TGCGCCAGCAGTCAATCCGACTTTGGAGCCAAAAACATTCAGTACTTC. Amino acid sequence: CASSQSDFGAKNIQYF.

In this sample, this clonotype turned up many times. This chain links TRBV7-4 with TRBJ2-3; D is unclear. Germline assignment: CDR1 SGHVT and CDR2 SQSDAQ. The CDR3 runs 15 residues. V was shortened by 2 bases and J by 1 base, with 10 bases between the two germline ends. The CDR3 DNA sequence: TGTGCCAGCAGCTTAAGTCACCAGGGCACAGATACGCAGTATTTT. Translated: CASSLSHQGTDTQYF.

This clonotype showed up just a few times. The chain carries TRBV4-1 and TRBJ1-6, with D hard to call. CDR3 length: 16 residues. Germline V lookup: CDR1 MGHRA, CDR2 YSYEKL. V gave up 2 bases and J gave up 10 bases, with 18 bases separating them. The CDR3 sequence is CASSQHLGESGSPLHF. In DNA form, the CDR3 reads TGCGCCAGCAGCCAACACCTCGGCGAGAGTGGATCACCCCTCCACTTT.

This clonotype was seen only a few times. One end of the junction fails to match germline, which may point to a read error. The V call is TRBV5-1, the J call TRBJ2-5; D is unclear. There are 15 residues in the CDR3. Germline V gives CDR1 SGHRS, CDR2 YFSETQ. In DNA form, the CDR3 reads TGCGCCAGCAGCTTGAGTGATACCCGCCAAGGGACCCAGTACTTC. Translating gives CASSLSDTRQGTQYF. The whole variable domain, filled in from reference TRBV5-1 and TRBJ2-5, reads KAGVTQTPRYLIKTRGQQVTLSCSPISGHRSVSWYQQTPGQGLQFLFEYFSETQRNKGNFPGRFSGRQFSNSRSEMNVSTLELGDSALYLCASSLSDTRQGTQYFGPGTRLLVL.

This clonotype occurred a few times. V gene TRBV19 combines with J gene TRBJ2-7; TRBD1 is a possible D gene (7 bases). Trimming stripped 3 bases from V and 2 bases from J, with 11 bases between. The CDR3 totals 14 residues. CDR1 is LNHDA and CDR2 is SQIVND in the germline V gene (reference sequence). The CDR3 bases are TGTGCCAGTAGTATGCGGGACAGCACCTACGAGCAGTACTTC. Protein: CASSMRDSTYEQYF.

This clonotype was seen many times. The V gene is TRBV7-2, the J gene TRBJ1-2; D perhaps matches TRBD1 (6 bases). V was pared by 8 bases and J by 4 bases, with 14 bases between. Looked up from germline, CDR1 is SGHTA and CDR2 is FQGNSA. The CDR3 runs to 13 residues. The CDR3 nucleotides are TGTGCCAGCTCCCTGGGCAGGGGCTATGGCTACACCTTC. Encoded protein: CASSLGRGYGYTF.

This clonotype was detected only a few times. The J gene is TRBJ1-2, the V gene TRBV12-3 or TRBV12-4; 8 bases align to TRBD1. The CDR3 is 13 amino acids. Unmatched junction bases numbered 8, after V lost 6 bases and J lost 8 bases. This CDR3 is CASRPGQGGGYTF. In nucleotides, the CDR3 is TGTGCCAGCAGGCCCGGACAGGGAGGCGGCTACACCTTC.

This chain connects TRBV14 to TRBJ2-4; D may be TRBD1 (6 bases). V was cut by 8 bases and J by 9 bases, with 17 bases left in between. This CDR3 is 13 amino acids long. Germline loops: CDR1 SGHDN, CDR2 FVKESK. Written as DNA, the CDR3 is TGTGCCAGCGAAGTGGCAGGGGCCGGCATTCAGTACTTC. It yields the protein CASEVAGAGIQYF.

This chain's CDR3 is CASSQTGLDTQYF. The CDR3 DNA reads TGTGCCAGCAGCCAGACAGGGCTGGATACGCAGTATTTT. The gene calls are TRBV12-3 or TRBV12-4 and TRBJ2-3; 7 bases match TRBD1. CDR3 length: 13 residues. The V segment lost 6 bases and the J segment 6 bases; nucleotides outside the gene matches: 6.

This clonotype occurred many times. The chain links TRBV7-3 to TRBJ2-5; 8 positions match TRBD2. CDR3 length equals 14 residues. Per the germline V gene, CDR1 is SGHTA and CDR2 is FQGTGA. Trimming at V came to 5 bases and at J to 3 bases, leaving 5 bases not matched to a gene. CDR3 nucleotides: TGTGCCAGCAGCCGCGGGGGACTAGAAGAGACCCAGTACTTC. It translates to CASSRGGLEETQYF.

V usage is TRBV7-9 and J usage is TRBJ2-2, with 8 bases matching TRBD2. The V segment lost 5 bases and the J segment 7 bases; nucleotides outside the gene matches: 12. The germline gives CDR1 SEHNR, CDR2 FQNEAQ (reference sequence). The CDR3 runs to 16 residues. CDR3 sequence reads: CASSLTPGLVIGELFF. The CDR3 bases are TGTGCCAGCAGCCTAACCCCGGGACTAGTAATCGGGGAGCTGTTTTTT. The entire variable domain, with the rest obtained from reference TRBV7-9 and TRBJ2-2, is as follows: DTGVSQNPRHKITKRGQNVTFRCDPISEHNRLYWYRQTLGQGPEFLTYFQNEAQLEKSRLLSDRFSAERPKGSFSTLEIQRTEQGDSAMYLCASSLTPGLVIGELFFGEGSRLTVL.

The chain links TRBV7-2 to TRBJ2-1, with D tentatively TRBD2 (5 bases). CDR3 size: 18 residues. Germline V gene sequence: CDR1 SGHTA, CDR2 FQGNSA. Deletions cut 3 bases from V and 0 bases from J, with 18 bases between. CDR3 sequence reads: CASSLRYAGKSSYNEQFF. The CDR3 DNA reads TGTGCCAGCAGCTTGAGGTACGCCGGGAAGAGCTCCTACAATGAGCAGTTCTTC.

Of note for this clonotype: One base away lies a much larger clone, so this may be a sequencing read error. This sequence joins TRBV20-1 and TRBJ2-4; the match to TRBD2 covers 7 bases. Trimming cost V 7 bases and J 15 bases; bases outside gene matches: 24. CDR3 length equals 15 residues. Germline V gives CDR1 DFQATT, CDR2 SNEGSKA (reference sequence). As DNA, the CDR3 is TGCAGTGTGGGGACTACCACGGGTATCTCCTACGAGCGGTACTTC. As protein: CSVGTTTGISYERYF.

This chain connects TRBV7-2 to TRBJ2-3; perhaps TRBD2 as D (6 bases). Trimming shortened V by 5 bases and J by 5 bases, and 11 bases separated the two germline ends. The CDR3 extends over 13 amino acids. The germline gives CDR1 SGHTA, CDR2 FQGNSA. The DNA for the CDR3 is TGTGCCAGCAGCAGGGACTGGTTAGATACGCAGTATTTT. Encoded protein: CASSRDWLDTQYF.

V is TRBV29-1 and J is TRBJ1-1; tentative D call: TRBD1 (5 bases). V was shortened by 3 bases and J by 9 bases, with 14 bases between the two germline ends. CDR1 SQVTM and CDR2 ANQGSEA come from the germline V gene. The CDR3 contains 12 residues. CDR3 sequence (DNA): TGCAGCGTTGAGTCCCCGGGGGGGAAAGCTTTCTTT. It codes for CSVESPGGKAFF.

The rearrangement links TRBV14 to TRBJ2-1; D is undetermined. Per the germline V gene, CDR1 is SGHDN and CDR2 is FVKESK. The CDR3 spans 13 residues. Between the trimmed V and J ends, which lost 1 base and 7 bases, there was a span of 8 bases. The CDR3 loop is CASSQGSWNEQFF. The CDR3 DNA reads TGTGCCAGCAGCCAAGGGAGCTGGAATGAGCAGTTCTTC.

The chain links TRBV7-8 to TRBJ2-7, with D possibly being TRBD2 (5 bases). The J call is in doubt because the DNA end fits TRBJ2-5 better. Germline CDR1 is SGHVS and CDR2 is FQNEAQ. The CDR3 sequence is 16 residues long. The CDR3 region is CASSLGSLARQETQYF. CDR3 nucleotides: TGTGCCAGCAGCTTAGGGTCGCTAGCTCGCCAAGAGACCCAGTACTTC.